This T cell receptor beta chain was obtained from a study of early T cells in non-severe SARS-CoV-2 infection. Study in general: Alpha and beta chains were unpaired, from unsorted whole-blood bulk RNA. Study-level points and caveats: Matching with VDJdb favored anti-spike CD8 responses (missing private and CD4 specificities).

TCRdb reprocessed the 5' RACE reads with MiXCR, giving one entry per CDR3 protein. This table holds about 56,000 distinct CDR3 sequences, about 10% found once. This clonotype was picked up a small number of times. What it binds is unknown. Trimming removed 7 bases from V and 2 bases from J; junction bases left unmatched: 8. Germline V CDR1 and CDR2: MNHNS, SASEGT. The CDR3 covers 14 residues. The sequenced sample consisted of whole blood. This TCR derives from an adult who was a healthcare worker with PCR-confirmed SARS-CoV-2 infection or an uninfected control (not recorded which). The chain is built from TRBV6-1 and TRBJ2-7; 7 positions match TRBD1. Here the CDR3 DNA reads TGTGCCAGCATCTCCCGGACAGGACCCTACGAGCAGTACTTC. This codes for CASISRTGPYEQYF.